Here is one T cell receptor (beta chain) with its context. None of the patients had undergone any treatment ahead of thyroid surgery. The data stem from a study of metastatic and nonmetastatic thyroid tumors. TCRdb re-clonotyped the PCR reads via MiXCR. The sample records around 27,000 clones, about 15% being singletons. Sequences were obtained from blood. This receptor was taken from a female donor with papillary thyroid cancer or a benign thyroid nodule (not recorded which). Some clones in this sample may be carry-over from other donors' samples.

CDR3 DNA: TGTGCCAGCTTGGGGCAGTCAAATTCACCCCTCCACTTT. This codes for CASLGQSNSPLHF. This rearrangement joins TRBV18 to TRBJ1-6, with a possible D match to TRBD1 (5 bases). The CDR3 length is 13 residues. V lost 7 bases to trimming and J lost 7 bases, with 11 bases between them. The V gene's germline CDR1 is KGHSH and CDR2 LQKENI.